The source of this TCR beta chain is a study of blood T cell repertoires in COVID-19. From germline, CDR1 is LNHDA and CDR2 SQIVND (reference sequence). The CDR3 is made up of 17 amino acids. V trimming: 9 bases; J trimming: 4 bases; junction bases outside the gene matches: 19. Using immunoSEQ multiplex PCR, the repertoire was profiled, and TCRdb retains in-frame clones only, with some absent. The table records around 80,000 clones, approximately 90% of them present only once. In its sample, this clone was seen once. The rearrangement joins TRBV19 to TRBJ2-7, with TRBD1 matching over 9 bases. The receptor's source is a man in his fifties or sixties with acute or convalescent COVID-19. Source material: peripheral blood. CDR3 residues: CARRWDRESQDGYEQYF. The CDR3 coding sequence is TGTGCCAGAAGGTGGGACAGGGAATCCCAGGATGGATACGAGCAGTACTTC.